This T cell receptor beta chain was documented in a study of T cells after yellow fever vaccination. Notes on the study in general: Across the CD4 and CD8 compartments, a small share of clonotypes was present in both. In post-booster samples, most primary-vaccination clones reappeared (around 95% CD4, 70% to 90% CD8).

This clonotype was counted at least ten times. The target antigen is unknown. V lost 8 bases and J lost 9; bases outside the gene matches: 10. The germline V gene has CDR1 DFQATT and CDR2 SNEGSKA (reference sequence). The CDR3 loop spans 14 amino acids. The study made its TCR cDNA through 5'RACE template switching. That step introduced a universal primer site along with UMIs. TCRdb reprocessed the 5' RACE reads via MiXCR and lists one record per CDR3 protein. The table has 100,000 to 150,000 distinct CDR3 sequences, about 7% seen once. V gene TRBV20-1 combines with J gene TRBJ2-1; 13 bases map to TRBD2. The specimen comprised CD4+ T cells sorted from PBMCs, sampled 10 to 11 days after the first yellow fever vaccination. The sequence was obtained from a man aged 18 to 29 who received the YFV17D yellow fever vaccine. The chain's CDR3 is CSRKTSGGASEQFF. The CDR3 region has the DNA TGCAGTAGAAAAACTAGCGGGGGGGCAAGTGAGCAGTTCTTC.